The 32 T cell receptor beta chains below come from one sample, sequenced in a study of blood T cell repertoires in COVID-19. Generated by immunoSEQ multiplex PCR, the TCRdb table keeps only in-frame clones and is missing some. This sample has 210,000 or so clones, with 70% to 85% found just once. Sequencing used PBMCs or T cells enriched from blood (not recorded which). The receptors here all came from a man between 60 and 75 years old who had recovered from COVID-19.

The genes are TRBV5-4 and TRBJ2-3, with 11 nucleotides matching TRBD2. With 7 bases clipped from V and 5 bases from J, the junction kept 12 bases outside the gene matches. Germline CDR1 is SGHNT and CDR2 is YYREEE (reference sequence). The CDR3 runs to 16 residues. The CDR3 spells CASPAATSGVIDTQYF. CDR3 DNA sequence: TGTGCCAGCCCGGCCGCGACTAGCGGGGTTATAGATACGCAGTATTTT.

The CDR3 DNA follows: TGTGCCAGCAGTGAACGACAGGGGGCTATCGCTGAAGCTTTCTTT. Amino acid sequence: CASSERQGAIAEAFF. J is TRBJ1-1 and V is TRBV6-1; 10 bases line up with TRBD1. Germline V gene sequence: CDR1 MNHNS, CDR2 SASEGT. The V gene end was trimmed by 2 bases and the J gene end by 6 bases; junction bases not matched to a gene: 6. The CDR3 loop spans 15 amino acids.

The chain combines TRBV19 with TRBJ1-5; the match to TRBD1 covers 11 bases. The V gene's germline CDR1 is LNHDA and CDR2 SQIVND (reference sequence). The CDR3 has 16 amino acids. V shed 4 bases and J 6 bases; nucleotides not matched to a gene: 8. The CDR3 here is CASSTRTGGDIQPQHF. In DNA, the CDR3 is TGTGCCAGTAGTACAAGGACAGGGGGCGATATTCAGCCCCAGCATTTT.

The chain is built from TRBV2 and TRBJ2-2; D may be TRBD1 (6 bases). V was pared by 6 bases and J by 1 base, with 9 bases between. Germline values: CDR1 SNHLY, CDR2 FYNNEI. The CDR3 runs 14 residues. The CDR3 DNA reads as TGTGCCAGCAGCGTGGGACAGAACACCGGGGAGCTGTTTTTT. Translating gives CASSVGQNTGELFF.

V usage is TRBV6-5 and J usage is TRBJ1-1, with a tentative D call TRBD1 (5 bases). CDR3 length equals 13 residues. Trimming left V 7 bases short and J 9 bases short, with 18 bases between. The germline CDR1 and CDR2 sequences are MNHEY and SVGAGI. The CDR3 reads CASTPRQGGKAFF. The CDR3 nucleotides read TGTGCCAGCACCCCCCGCCAGGGAGGGAAAGCTTTCTTT.

V gene TRBV7-9 combines with J gene TRBJ2-5; 10 nucleotides align to TRBD1. The CDR3 covers 17 residues. CDR1 is SEHNR, CDR2 FQNEAQ, per germline (reference sequence). V was clipped by 5 bases and J by 2 bases; unmatched bases: 11. The CDR3 sequence is CASSKPRGQGGQETQYF. CDR3 coding DNA: TGTGCCAGCAGCAAACCAAGAGGACAGGGGGGGCAAGAGACCCAGTACTTC. The full variable domain, completed using reference TRBV7-9 and TRBJ2-5, is DTGVSQNPRHKITKRGQNVTFRCDPISEHNRLYWYRQTLGQGPEFLTYFQNEAQLEKSRLLSDRFSAERPKGSFSTLEIQRTEQGDSAMYLCASSKPRGQGGQETQYFGPGTRLLVL.

The chain recombines TRBV18 with TRBJ1-5; D gene unclear. This CDR3 comprises 13 residues. V was trimmed by 3 bases and J by 7 bases, leaving 10 bases between them. Germline V lookup: CDR1 KGHSH, CDR2 LQKENI. The CDR3 is CASSPLAGQPQHF. The DNA of the CDR3 is TGTGCCAGCTCACCCTTAGCCGGCCAGCCCCAGCATTTT.

This chain connects TRBV7-2 to TRBJ1-3; D may be TRBD1 (5 bases). The germline V gene encodes CDR1 SGHTA and CDR2 FQGNSA. V dropped 4 bases and J dropped 2 bases, with 12 bases sitting between them. This CDR3 spans 15 amino acids. The CDR3 nucleotides are TGTGCCAGCAGCTCCGCCAGGGTTACTGGAAACACCATATATTTT. Its translation: CASSSARVTGNTIYF.

The CDR3 here is CASSLNQGSVSEKLFF. The CDR3, as DNA: TGTGCCAGCAGCTTGAACCAGGGAAGCGTTAGTGAAAAACTGTTTTTT. The chain carries TRBV7-9 and TRBJ1-4; D may be TRBD1 (5 bases). V was trimmed by 3 bases and J by 7 bases, leaving 18 bases between them. Germline lookup yields CDR1 SEHNR and CDR2 FQNEAQ (reference sequence). CDR3 size: 16 residues.

This sequence joins TRBV5-4 and TRBJ2-5; TRBD1 agrees at 8 bases. V dropped 4 bases and J dropped 5; count of bases not matched to a gene: 13. Looked up from germline, CDR1 is SGHNT and CDR2 is YYREEE (reference sequence). This CDR3 region has 16 residues. CDR3 region: CASSPNGAGGRETQYF. CDR3 coding DNA: TGTGCCAGCAGCCCCAATGGGGCAGGGGGCAGGGAGACCCAGTACTTC.

This chain connects TRBV2 to TRBJ1-3; D might be TRBD1 (6 bases). The CDR3 extends over 19 amino acids. V was shortened by 4 bases and J by 0 bases, with 22 bases between the two germline ends. In germline, CDR1 is SNHLY, CDR2 FYNNEI. The CDR3 here is CASSAKPWTELISGNTIYF. Here the CDR3 DNA reads TGTGCCAGCAGTGCCAAACCCTGGACAGAACTTATCTCTGGAAACACCATATATTTT.

CDR3 DNA: TGTGCCAGTTCAACCGGGATCATGATGTGGCCCCAGCATTTT. It codes for CASSTGIMMWPQHF. This chain connects TRBV19 to TRBJ1-5; D unresolved. CDR3 length: 14 residues. Germline V gene data show CDR1 as LNHDA and CDR2 as SQIVND (reference sequence). Trimming pared 8 bases from V and 9 bases from J, leaving 20 bases between.

The chain employs TRBV2 and TRBJ1-2; 11 nucleotides align to TRBD1. Germline V gene sequence: CDR1 SNHLY, CDR2 FYNNEI. The V segment lost 7 bases and the J segment 4 bases; nucleotides outside the gene matches: 5. There are 14 residues in the CDR3. CDR3 protein: CASNRDRGVYGYTF. CDR3 nucleotides: TGTGCCAGCAATCGGGACAGGGGGGTCTATGGCTACACCTTC.

This chain joins TRBV3-1 (or the pseudogene TRBV3-2) and TRBJ1-2, with a tentative D call TRBD1 (5 bases). CDR3 length: 14 amino acids. V lost 0 bases to trimming and J lost 8 bases, with 13 bases between them. In germline, CDR1 is LGHDT, CDR2 YNNKEL (reference sequence). CDR3 in DNA: TGTGCCAGCAGCCAAGAAGGGGTTATGGTAGGCTACACCTTC. Protein: CASSQEGVMVGYTF.

The chain's CDR3 is CASSLGGRAGETQYF. In DNA form, the CDR3 reads TGCGCCAGCAGCTTGGGTGGAAGGGCGGGGGAGACCCAGTACTTC. The chain joins TRBV5-1 to TRBJ2-5, with D tentatively TRBD2 (6 bases). The CDR3 runs 15 residues. The V end was cut by 0 bases, the J end by 5 bases, with 14 bases between. The germline V gene has CDR1 SGHRS and CDR2 YFSETQ.

This chain links TRBV6-1 with TRBJ1-1, with unresolved D. This CDR3 spans 14 amino acids. Trimming cost V 1 base and J 5 bases, with 11 bases left between them. The germline V gene has CDR1 MNHNS and CDR2 SASEGT. CDR3 sequence reads: CASSEGARGTEAFF. CDR3 nucleotides: TGTGCCAGCAGTGAAGGGGCAAGAGGGACTGAAGCTTTCTTT.

V and J are TRBV7-2 and TRBJ1-3; a possible D gene is TRBD1 (6 bases). The V and J ends lost 4 bases and 0 bases respectively, with 13 bases between them. The CDR3 contains 16 residues. The V gene's germline CDR1 is SGHTA and CDR2 FQGNSA. CDR3 region: CASSSDRSSSGNTIYF. In nucleotides, the CDR3 is TGTGCCAGCAGCTCCGACAGGTCCAGCTCTGGAAACACCATATATTTT. Filled out from reference TRBV7-2 and TRBJ1-3, the complete variable domain reads GAGVSQSPSNKVTEKGKDVELRCDPISGHTALYWYRQSLGQGLEFLIYFQGNSAPDKSGLPSDRFSAERTGGSVSTLTIQRTQQEDSAVYLCASSSDRSSSGNTIYFGEGSWLTVV.

The chain combines TRBV4-1 with TRBJ1-1, with D possibly matching TRBD1 (5 bases). V dropped 0 bases and J dropped 2 bases, with 10 bases sitting between them. This CDR3 is built from 15 residues. Germline CDR1 MGHRA, CDR2 YSYEKL. CDR3 sequence: CASSQEGRTNTEAFF. In nucleotides, the CDR3 is TGCGCCAGCAGCCAAGAAGGACGGACAAACACTGAAGCTTTCTTT.

V is TRBV19 and J is TRBJ1-1, with TRBD1 identical over 8 bases. The CDR3 spans 14 residues. Unmatched junction bases numbered 4, after V lost 5 bases and J lost 2 bases. CDR1 and CDR2 (germline): LNHDA, SQIVND (reference sequence). This CDR3 reads CASSYRGVNTEAFF. DNA for the CDR3: TGTGCCAGTAGTTACAGGGGGGTTAACACTGAAGCTTTCTTT.

The chain combines TRBV19 with TRBJ1-1; 7 positions match TRBD1. The germline gives CDR1 LNHDA, CDR2 SQIVND (reference sequence). This CDR3 comprises 15 residues. V dropped 1 base and J dropped 6; count of bases not matched to a gene: 8. This CDR3 reads CASSIVGTVVPEAFF. CDR3 DNA sequence: TGTGCCAGTAGTATAGTTGGGACAGTAGTCCCTGAAGCTTTCTTT.

The V gene is TRBV19, the J gene TRBJ2-3; 10 positions match TRBD1. Germline assignment: CDR1 LNHDA and CDR2 SQIVND (reference sequence). The CDR3 totals 18 residues. The J segment lost 5 bases and the V segment lost 3 bases, leaving 14 bases of the junction unmatched. The CDR3 DNA reads TGTGCCAGTAGTATGAGCAGGATGACAGGGGGCCTTGGAGATACGCAGTATTTT. This sequence encodes CASSMSRMTGGLGDTQYF.

The rearrangement joins TRBV4-3 to TRBJ2-7; D possibly corresponds to TRBD2 (6 bases). CDR1 is LGHNA, CDR2 YSLEER, per germline. Trimming cost V 0 bases and J 3 bases, with 9 bases left between them. CDR3 length: 14 amino acids. In DNA, the CDR3 is TGCGCCAGCAGCCAAGAACCGGGGGTCTACGAGCAGTACTTC. It codes for CASSQEPGVYEQYF.

The chain carries TRBV18 and TRBJ2-7, with D perhaps TRBD2 (5 bases). The V end was cut by 4 bases, the J end by 0 bases, with 10 bases between. CDR1 is KGHSH and CDR2 is LQKENI in the germline V gene. The CDR3 runs 14 residues. CDR3 loop: CASSQTRSSYEQYF. For the CDR3, the DNA is TGTGCCAGCTCACAAACTAGGAGCTCCTACGAGCAGTACTTC. Filled out from reference TRBV18 and TRBJ2-7, the complete variable domain reads NAGVMQNPRHLVRRRGQEARLRCSPMKGHSHVYWYRQLPEEGLKFMVYLQKENIIDESGMPKERFSAEFPKEGPSILRIQQVVRGDSAAYFCASSQTRSSYEQYFGPGTRLTVT.

The gene calls are TRBV11-3 and TRBJ2-5; D perhaps matches TRBD2 (7 bases). The CDR3 spans 15 residues. In germline, CDR1 is SGHNT, CDR2 YENEEA. Trimming shortened V by 1 base and J by 9 bases, and 18 bases separated the two germline ends. The CDR3 DNA reads as TGTGCCAGCAGCTTAGGTGCTTGGGGGGGGGCGGCCCAGTACTTC. Translated, it gives CASSLGAWGGAAQYF.

The chain links TRBV30 to TRBJ1-4, with D perhaps matching TRBD1 (5 bases). Trimming removed 2 bases from V and 3 bases from J, with 10 bases in between. The CDR3 runs 14 residues. Per the germline V gene, CDR1 is GTSNPN and CDR2 is SVGIG (reference sequence). In nucleotides, the CDR3 is TGTGCCTGGAGTCCTGGGGCGTCTAATGAAAAACTGTTTTTT. Translation gives CAWSPGASNEKLFF.

This chain links TRBV12-3 or TRBV12-4 with TRBJ2-7, with D tentatively TRBD1 (6 bases). Trimming removed 5 bases from V and 5 bases from J, with 10 bases in between. The CDR3 sequence is 12 residues long. CDR3 amino acids: CASSHTGNEQYF. CDR3 nucleotides: TGTGCCAGCAGTCATACAGGGAACGAGCAGTACTTC.

This chain connects TRBV11-3 to TRBJ2-7; tentatively, D is TRBD2 (7 bases). The V end lost 1 base, the J end lost 2 bases, and 12 bases lay between the germline ends. Germline CDR1 reads SGHNT; CDR2 reads YENEEA. The CDR3 covers 15 residues. The DNA for the CDR3 is TGTGCCAGCAGCTTAGGGGGGGGGCCGACCTACGAGCAGTACTTC. It yields the protein CASSLGGGPTYEQYF. The whole variable domain, remainder taken from reference TRBV11-3 and TRBJ2-7, is EAGVVQSPRYKIIEKKQPVAFWCNPISGHNTLYWYLQNLGQGPELLIRYENEEAVDDSQLPKDRFSAERLKGVDSTLKIQPAELGDSAVYLCASSLGGGPTYEQYFGPGTRLTVT.

The chain links TRBV5-1 to TRBJ2-7; 10 bases are a match to TRBD1. Germline CDR1 reads SGHRS; CDR2 reads YFSETQ. The CDR3 runs to 13 residues. The trim removed 4 bases at V and 4 bases at J, leaving 2 bases unmatched. The CDR3 is CASSKDRGYEQYF. In DNA form, the CDR3 reads TGCGCCAGCAGCAAGGACAGGGGGTACGAGCAGTACTTC.

This sequence joins TRBV5-6 and TRBJ2-7; 7 positions match TRBD1. The J segment lost 2 bases and the V segment lost 0 bases, leaving 5 bases of the junction unmatched. Germline loops: CDR1 SGHDT, CDR2 YYEEEE. This CDR3 is 15 amino acids long. This chain's CDR3 is CASSLGPDRAYEQYF. In DNA, the CDR3 is TGTGCCAGCAGCTTGGGCCCAGACAGGGCCTACGAGCAGTACTTC.

The CDR3 reads CASSLVGEVEYGYTF. As DNA, the CDR3 is TGCGCCAGCAGCTTGGTCGGGGAGGTAGAATATGGCTACACCTTC. The V call is TRBV5-1, the J call TRBJ1-2; D not resolved. Germline-derived CDR1 and CDR2 are SGHRS and YFSETQ. The CDR3 extends over 15 amino acids. Trimming stripped 0 bases from V and 5 bases from J, with 14 bases between.

The chain links TRBV6-2 or TRBV6-3 to TRBJ2-5; 9 nucleotides line up with TRBD1. The germline gives CDR1 MNHEY, CDR2 SVGEGT. The CDR3 consists of 15 residues. V lost 6 bases and J lost 4; bases outside the gene matches: 9. The CDR3 bases are TGTGCCAGCAGCCGAACTGGACAGGGGCGAGAGACCCAGTACTTC. The encoded protein is CASSRTGQGRETQYF.

This clone was seen only once. CDR3 region: CASSPQGARETQYF. Here the CDR3 DNA reads TGTGCCAGCAGTCCACAGGGGGCTAGGGAGACCCAGTACTTC. The J gene is TRBJ2-5, the V gene TRBV7-9; 9 nucleotides agree with TRBD1. The CDR3 length is 14 residues. The V segment lost 6 bases and the J segment 5 bases; nucleotides outside the gene matches: 7. Germline CDR1 and CDR2: SEHNR and FQNEAQ (reference sequence).